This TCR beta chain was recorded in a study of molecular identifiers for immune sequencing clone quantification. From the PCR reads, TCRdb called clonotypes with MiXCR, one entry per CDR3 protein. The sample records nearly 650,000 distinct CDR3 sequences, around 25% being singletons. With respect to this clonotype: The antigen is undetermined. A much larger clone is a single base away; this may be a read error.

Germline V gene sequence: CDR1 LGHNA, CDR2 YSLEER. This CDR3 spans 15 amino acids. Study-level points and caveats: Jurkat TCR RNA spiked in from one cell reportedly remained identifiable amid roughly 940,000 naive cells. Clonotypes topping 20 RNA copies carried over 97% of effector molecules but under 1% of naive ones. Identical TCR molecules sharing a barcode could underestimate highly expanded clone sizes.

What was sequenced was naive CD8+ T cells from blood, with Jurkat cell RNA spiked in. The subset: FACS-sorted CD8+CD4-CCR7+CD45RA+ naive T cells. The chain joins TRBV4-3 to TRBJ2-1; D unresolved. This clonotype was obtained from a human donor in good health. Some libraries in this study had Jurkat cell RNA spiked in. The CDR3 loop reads CASSQGPSSHNEQFF. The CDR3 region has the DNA TGCGCCAGCAGCCAAGGGCCGAGCTCCCACAATGAGCAGTTCTTC.